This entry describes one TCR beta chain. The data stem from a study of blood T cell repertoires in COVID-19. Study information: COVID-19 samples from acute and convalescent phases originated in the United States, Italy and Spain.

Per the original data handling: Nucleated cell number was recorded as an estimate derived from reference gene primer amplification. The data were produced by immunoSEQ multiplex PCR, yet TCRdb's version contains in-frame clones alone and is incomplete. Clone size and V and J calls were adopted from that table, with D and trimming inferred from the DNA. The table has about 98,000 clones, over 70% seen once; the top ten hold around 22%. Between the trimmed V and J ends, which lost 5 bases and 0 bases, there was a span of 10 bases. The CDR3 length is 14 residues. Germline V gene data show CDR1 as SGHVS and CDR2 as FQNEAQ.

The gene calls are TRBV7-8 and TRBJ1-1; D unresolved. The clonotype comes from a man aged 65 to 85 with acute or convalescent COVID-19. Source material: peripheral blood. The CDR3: CASSPTILNTEAFF. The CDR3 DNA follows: TGTGCCAGCAGCCCGACAATTCTGAACACTGAAGCTTTCTTT.